The next 11 T cell receptor beta chains were all read from a single sample in a study of human T cells and chemical hapten exposure. Each CDR3 protein is one row after TCRdb ran MiXCR on the RACE reads. Among 100,000 to 120,000 distinct CDR3 sequences, less than 35% were seen once, and the ten largest hold less than 3%. Time point denoted: patch test 3, about 24 weeks after DPC sensitization. Treatment described: therapeutic diphenylcyclopropenone sensitization with weekly scalp DPC. The specimen comprised whole blood, sampled in connection with sensitization to the hapten diphenylcyclopropenone (DPC). These receptors were collected from a man in his forties with alopecia areata. Some clones in this sample may be carry-over from other donors' samples.

In its sample, this clonotype was seen a few times. This rearrangement joins TRBV3-1 to TRBJ2-3; no reliable D call. The germline V gene has CDR1 LGHDT and CDR2 YNNKEL (reference sequence). With 4 bases removed from V and 10 bases from J, the gap between germline ends came to 15 bases. This CDR3 region has 13 residues. CDR3 nucleotides: TGTGCCAGCAGCCCTCCAGGTGGCGAAGCGCAGTATTTT. It is translated as CASSPPGGEAQYF.

This chain links TRBV5-1 with TRBJ2-6; the D is unclear. CDR3 length equals 16 residues. Germline CDR1 is SGHRS and CDR2 is YFSETQ. V dropped 4 bases and J dropped 5 bases, with 16 bases sitting between them. CDR3 coding DNA: TGCGCCAGCAGCCCTACACAGCGCTCCAGGGCCAACGTCCTGACTTTC. The encoded protein is CASSPTQRSRANVLTF.

The chain recombines TRBV5-1 with TRBJ2-1; D gene uncertain. V dropped 4 bases and J dropped 3 bases, with 8 bases sitting between them. This CDR3 has 13 amino acids. CDR1 is SGHRS, CDR2 YFSETQ, per germline. CDR3 sequence: CASSMGSYNEQFF. CDR3 nucleotide sequence: TGCGCCAGCAGCATGGGTAGCTACAATGAGCAGTTCTTC.

The genes are TRBV5-1 and TRBJ2-1; tentatively, D is TRBD2 (5 bases). V lost 2 bases to trimming and J lost 7 bases, with 10 bases between them. The CDR3 has 13 residues. Germline assignment: CDR1 SGHRS and CDR2 YFSETQ. CDR3 coding DNA: TGCGCCAGCAGCTTTGGGAGCACGAATGAGCAGTTCTTC. As protein: CASSFGSTNEQFF.

This clonotype appeared many times. The CDR3: CASSLKTGTTADTQYF. In DNA, the CDR3 is TGCGCCAGCAGCCTTAAAACCGGGACCACCGCAGATACGCAGTATTTT. The rearrangement links TRBV5-1 to TRBJ2-3; the D gene could be TRBD1 or TRBD2 (5 bases each). CDR1 SGHRS and CDR2 YFSETQ come from the germline V gene. Trimming took 4 bases from V and 4 from J, leaving 19 bases between them. This CDR3 comprises 16 residues. Full variable domain (remainder filled in from reference TRBV5-1 and TRBJ2-3): KAGVTQTPRYLIKTRGQQVTLSCSPISGHRSVSWYQQTPGQGLQFLFEYFSETQRNKGNFPGRFSGRQFSNSRSEMNVSTLELGDSALYLCASSLKTGTTADTQYFGPGTRLTVL.

This sequence joins TRBV5-5 and TRBJ1-5; D might be TRBD1 (5 bases). This CDR3 is 15 amino acids long. CDR1 SGHKS and CDR2 YYEKEE come from the germline V gene (reference sequence). V lost 2 bases, J lost 2 bases, and 11 bases lay in between. This CDR3 reads CASSFRGAGNQPQHF. CDR3 DNA: TGTGCCAGCAGCTTTAGGGGCGCAGGCAATCAGCCCCAGCATTTT.

The chain links TRBV10-3 to TRBJ2-3; D unresolved. The CDR3 extends over 12 amino acids. Germline values: CDR1 ENHRY, CDR2 SYGVKD. V lost 11 bases and J lost 1, with 10 bases in between. CDR3 region: CALGPGTDTQYF. Written as DNA, the CDR3 is TGTGCCCTAGGACCCGGCACAGATACGCAGTATTTT.

The rearrangement joins TRBV6-1 to TRBJ2-7; 9 bases agree with TRBD2. Germline V gene data show CDR1 as MNHNS and CDR2 as SASEGT. The CDR3 runs to 14 residues. J gave up 5 bases and V 4 bases, and 6 bases lay outside the gene matches. The CDR3 DNA follows: TGTGCCAGCAGTGGAGGGACTAGCTACAACGAGCAGTACGTC. Its protein is CASSGGTSYNEQYV.

This clonotype came up a few times. The chain recombines TRBV11-2 with TRBJ1-4; possible D gene TRBD1, 6 bases. Trimming pared 1 base from V and 4 bases from J, leaving 10 bases between. The CDR3 totals 15 residues. CDR1 and CDR2 from the germline V gene are SGHAT and FQNNGV. The CDR3: CASSLVQGGNEKLFF. The CDR3 DNA is TGTGCCAGCAGCTTAGTACAGGGTGGTAATGAAAAACTGTTTTTT.

This clonotype has just a few counts. The V gene is TRBV10-3, the J gene TRBJ1-5, with D possibly being TRBD1 (5 bases). Per germline, CDR1 ENHRY and CDR2 SYGVKD. The CDR3 is made up of 15 amino acids. The ends were cut back, 2 bases at V and 0 bases at J, with 8 bases in the middle. The CDR3 spells CAISEAGYSNQPQHF. CDR3 sequence (DNA): TGTGCCATCAGTGAGGCAGGGTATAGCAATCAGCCCCAGCATTTT.

This clonotype has just a few counts. V and J are TRBV14 and TRBJ1-2, with D uncertain. With 6 bases removed from V and 3 bases from J, the gap between germline ends came to 14 bases. The CDR3 totals 14 residues. Germline CDR1 is SGHDN and CDR2 is FVKESK. The CDR3 loop reads CASSRNHADYGYTF. The CDR3 bases are TGTGCCAGCAGTCGGAATCATGCCGACTATGGCTACACCTTC.